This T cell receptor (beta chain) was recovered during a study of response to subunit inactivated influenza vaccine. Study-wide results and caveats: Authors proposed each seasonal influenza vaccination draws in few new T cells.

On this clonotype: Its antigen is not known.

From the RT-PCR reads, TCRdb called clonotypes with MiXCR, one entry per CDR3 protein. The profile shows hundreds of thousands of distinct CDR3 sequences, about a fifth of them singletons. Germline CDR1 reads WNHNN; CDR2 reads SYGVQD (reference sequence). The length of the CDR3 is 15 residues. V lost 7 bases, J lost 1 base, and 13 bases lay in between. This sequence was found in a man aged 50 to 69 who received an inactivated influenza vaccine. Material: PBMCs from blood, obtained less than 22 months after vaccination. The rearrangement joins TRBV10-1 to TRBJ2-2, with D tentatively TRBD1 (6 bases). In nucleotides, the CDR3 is TGCGCCAGCATGCAGTTGGGACAGAACACCGGGGAGCTGTTTTTT. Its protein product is CASMQLGQNTGELFF.